This T cell receptor (beta chain) derives from a study of PD-1 blockade in classical Hodgkin lymphoma. Study-level points and caveats: TCR diversity in CD4+, not CD8+, cells rose significantly by C4D1.

Libraries were prepared by immunoSEQ multiplex PCR; TCRdb keeps only in-frame clonotypes and omits some of them. Seen here are over 75,000 clones, approximately 90% observed once, and the top ten hold around 2.7%. With 3 bases removed from V and 3 bases from J, the gap between germline ends came to 15 bases. CDR1 MNHEY and CDR2 SMNVEV come from the germline V gene (reference sequence). The length of the CDR3 is 15 residues. The time point is: cycle 4 day 1 (C4D1), after five to seven weeks of nivolumab. The patients all showed relapse after autologous stem cell transplantation, while their brentuximab vedotin exposure varied. Remarks on this clone: Antigen: not known.

Sequencing was performed on peripheral blood mononuclear cells (PBMCs), taken before the fourth cycle of nivolumab. The receptor was derived from a human donor with classical Hodgkin lymphoma. The J gene is TRBJ2-7, the V gene TRBV27, with a tentative D call TRBD2 (7 bases). The DNA of the CDR3 is TGTGCCAGCAGTTTCTTCGGGGGGCGACACTACGAGCAGTACTTC. Its protein product is CASSFFGGRHYEQYF.